Sequencing of this T cell receptor (beta chain) was carried out in a study of shared clonotypes between healthy human individuals. Trimming took off 1 base at V and 6 bases at J, with 4 bases between the two ends. This CDR3 has 12 residues. Germline CDR1 reads MNHEY; CDR2 reads SMNVEV (reference sequence). Terminally differentiated effector memory CD45RA+ cells were left out of the naive CD8 fraction, which was CD45RO-negative and positively selected for CCR7. Donors included only healthy HIV-negative adults lacking recent acute infections or vaccinations. The sample holds a few counts of this clone. Other DNA sequences within the sample encode an identical CDR3. Genomic DNA belonging to each subset was distributed in equal measure over several immunoSEQ plates. Libraries were prepared by immunoSEQ multiplex PCR; TCRdb keeps only in-frame clonotypes and omits some of them. The sample lists about 2.1 million clones; around 93% were seen once.

Sequences were obtained from naive CD8+ T cells from PBMCs. This chain uses TRBV27 with TRBJ1-5; no clear D gene. The sequence was obtained from a man in his late teens or twenties in good health. Some clones in this sample may be carry-over from other donors' samples. CDR3 protein: CASSLLGQPQHF. CDR3 nucleotides: TGTGCCAGCAGTTTATTAGGTCAGCCCCAGCATTTT.